Listed below are T cell receptor beta chains from one sample, sequenced in a study of cytomegalovirus exposure and HLA in healthy donors. Produced via immunoSEQ multiplex PCR; TCRdb's table is partial and in-frame only. Of around 120,000 clones in the sample, around 86% were seen once. Source material: PBMCs. All receptors derive from a young man in good health and CMV-seronegative. Each CDR3 is given without its conserved first and last residue. D genes are given only for firm matches.

>TRBV7-9|TRBD1
ASSPRDRLYEQY
>TRBV5-1|TRBD1
ASSKEGSGGPYSPLH
>TRBV9|TRBD1
ASSVEARLIRGNSPLH
>TRBV5-1|.
ASSLQGGVVNEQF
>TRBV6-5|.
ASNTRGTHSPLH
>TRBV5-6|.
ASSLVGGLSGNTIY
>TRBV11-2|TRBD1
ASSLLRDRASYEQY
>TRBV29-1|.
SDQTVGGVGDSPLH
>TRBV19|.
ASSIQPRMNEKLF
>TRBV5-1|.
ASSRGPQGVVDTQY
>TRBV5-6|.
ASTIGGGELF
>TRBV7-2|.
ASSPRSGWYNEQF
>TRBV30|TRBD1
AWRDRVSLYNSPLH
>TRBV30|.
AWSVIRGAPTGELF
>TRBV4-3|.
ASSQVPGQLFATNEKLF
>TRBV5-1|TRBD1
ASSPNRGHPGQGRGWAEKLF
>TRBV28|TRBD1
ASNVRIGQGRYEQY
>TRBV6-1|.
ASSEQISSYEQY
>TRBV4-2|TRBD2
ASSSERGGSTDTQY
>TRBV27|.
ASAQQGPYEQY
>TRBV5-4|.
ASSLAGFSTEAF
>TRBV30|TRBD1
AWSRGQSTDTQY
>TRBV4-3|TRBD1
ASSRDRESYNSPLH
>TRBV9|.
ASTQGGEAF
>TRBV4-3|.
ASSQHLSGGNTIY
>TRBV7-9|.
ASSSKGDLGTEAF
>TRBV11-3|.
ASSNYPYEQY
>TRBV9|TRBD1
ASSPPGGWYGYT
>TRBV7-2|.
ASSLALSRSNQPQH
>TRBV5-1|.
ASSLDRSYGYT
>TRBV2|.
ASSERRGQPQH
>TRBV7-6|.
ASSLVRSGAWETQY
>TRBV11-2|.
ASRGSSYNSPLH
>TRBV30|TRBD1
AWSMGQGFWEQY
>TRBV28|.
ASSFSVNYGYT
>TRBV6-5|.
ASSAPGIYTEAF
>TRBV6-5|TRBD1
ASGTAGAYEQY
>TRBV30|.
AWSVFSEQY
>TRBV11-2|.
ASSLIRHYNSPLH
>TRBV7-2|TRBD2
ASRRQRGQETQY
>TRBV10-3|.
AISEEEGYNEQF
>TRBV6-5|TRBD1
ASSYGQGVGEQY
>TRBV11-2|TRBD1
ASSSGQINIQY
>TRBV4-3|.
ASSQDLTLTPGETQY
>TRBV5-4|.
ASSVVRGGSYNEQF
>TRBV7-9|.
ASTPPGFGNTIY
>TRBV5-1|.
ASSPGLLTDTQY
>TRBV5-1|TRBD2
ASSSGTSGGAYEQF
>TRBV4-3|.
ASSQTGSSGNTIY
>TRBV5-1|TRBD2
ASSLEAGGLQLSGEQF
>TRBV7-8|TRBD1
ASTTTGVFTDTQY
>TRBV7-8|.
ASSTRQAFVEAF